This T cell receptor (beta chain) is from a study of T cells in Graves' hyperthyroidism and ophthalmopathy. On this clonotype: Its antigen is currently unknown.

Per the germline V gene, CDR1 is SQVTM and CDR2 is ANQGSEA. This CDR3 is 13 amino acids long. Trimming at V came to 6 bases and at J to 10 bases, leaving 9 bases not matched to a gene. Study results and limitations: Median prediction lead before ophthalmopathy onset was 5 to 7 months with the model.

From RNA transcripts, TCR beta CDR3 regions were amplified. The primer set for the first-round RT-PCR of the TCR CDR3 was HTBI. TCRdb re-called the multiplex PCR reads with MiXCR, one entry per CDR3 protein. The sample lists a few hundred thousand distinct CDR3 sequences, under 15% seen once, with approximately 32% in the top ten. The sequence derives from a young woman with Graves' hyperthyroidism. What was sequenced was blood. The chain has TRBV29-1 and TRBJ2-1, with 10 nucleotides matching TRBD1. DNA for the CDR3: TGCAGCGTGACAGGGGGCGCATCAAGGGAGCAGTTCTTC. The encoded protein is CSVTGGASREQFF.